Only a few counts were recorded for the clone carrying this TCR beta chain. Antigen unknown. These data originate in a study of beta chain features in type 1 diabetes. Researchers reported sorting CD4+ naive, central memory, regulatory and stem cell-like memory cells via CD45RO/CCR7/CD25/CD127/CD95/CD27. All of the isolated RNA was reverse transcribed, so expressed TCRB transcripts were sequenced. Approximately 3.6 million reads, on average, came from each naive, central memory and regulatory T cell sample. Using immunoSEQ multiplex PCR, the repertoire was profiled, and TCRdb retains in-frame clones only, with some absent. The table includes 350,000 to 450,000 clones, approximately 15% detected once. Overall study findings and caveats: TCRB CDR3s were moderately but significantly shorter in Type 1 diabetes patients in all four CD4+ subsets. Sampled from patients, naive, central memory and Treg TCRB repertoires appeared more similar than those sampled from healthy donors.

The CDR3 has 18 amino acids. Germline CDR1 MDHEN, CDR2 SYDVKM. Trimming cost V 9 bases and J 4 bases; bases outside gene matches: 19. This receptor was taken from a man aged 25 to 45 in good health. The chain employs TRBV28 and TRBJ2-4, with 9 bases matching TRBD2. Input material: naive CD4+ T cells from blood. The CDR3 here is CARRGAGGQVRIKNIQYF. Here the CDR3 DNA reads TGTGCCAGAAGGGGCGCGGGAGGGCAGGTCCGGATTAAAAACATTCAGTACTTC.